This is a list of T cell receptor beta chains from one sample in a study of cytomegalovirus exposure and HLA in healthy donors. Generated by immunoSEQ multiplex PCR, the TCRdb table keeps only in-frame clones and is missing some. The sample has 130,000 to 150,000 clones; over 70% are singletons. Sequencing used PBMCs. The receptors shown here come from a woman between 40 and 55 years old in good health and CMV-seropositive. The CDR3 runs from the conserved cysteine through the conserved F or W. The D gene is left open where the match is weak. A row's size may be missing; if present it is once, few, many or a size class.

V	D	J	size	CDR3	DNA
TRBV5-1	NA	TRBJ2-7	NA	CASSLMGAYEQYF	TGCGCCAGCAGCTTGATGGGCGCCTACGAGCAGTACTTC
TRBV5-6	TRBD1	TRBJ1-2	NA	CASSRAPGQEGGYTF	TGTGCCAGCAGCAGAGCTCCGGGACAGGAGGGAGGCTACACCTTC
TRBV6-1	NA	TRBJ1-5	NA	CATVLDSSNQPQHF	TGTGCCACGGTGCTAGACAGTAGCAATCAGCCCCAGCATTTT
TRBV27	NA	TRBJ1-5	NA	CASSQHQGFSNQPQHF	TGTGCCAGCAGTCAACATCAGGGGTTTAGCAATCAGCCCCAGCATTTT
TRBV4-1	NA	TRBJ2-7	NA	CASSQEHPTYEQYF	TGCGCCAGCAGCCAAGAACACCCCACCTACGAGCAGTACTTC
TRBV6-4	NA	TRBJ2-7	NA	CASSLRLDFHEQYF	TGTGCCAGCAGCCTCAGACTAGATTTTCACGAGCAGTACTTC
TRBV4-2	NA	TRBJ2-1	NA	CASSQEPRADNEQFF	TGTGCCAGCAGCCAAGAACCCCGAGCTGACAATGAGCAGTTCTTC
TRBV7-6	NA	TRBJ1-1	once	CASSPPGGGTEAFF	TGTGCCAGCAGCCCTCCGGGAGGAGGCACTGAAGCTTTCTTT
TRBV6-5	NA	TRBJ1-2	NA	CASSSQTALLDGYTF	TGTGCCAGCAGTAGCCAGACAGCCCTTCTGGATGGCTACACCTTC
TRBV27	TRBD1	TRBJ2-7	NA	CASSSSPTGGYEQYF	TGTGCCAGCAGTTCCTCTCCGACAGGGGGGTACGAGCAGTACTTC
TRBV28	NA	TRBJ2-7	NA	CASSLGGGGASYEQYF	TGTGCCAGCAGTTTGGGCGGCGGAGGGGCCTCCTACGAGCAGTACTTC
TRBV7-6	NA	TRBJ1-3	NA	CASSVGQGSTGNTIYF	TGTGCCAGCAGCGTCGGGCAGGGGTCGACTGGAAACACCATATATTTT
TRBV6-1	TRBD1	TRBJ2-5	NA	CASSGTGLQTQYF	TGTGCCAGCAGTGGGACAGGGTTACAGACCCAGTACTTC
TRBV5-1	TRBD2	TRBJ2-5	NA	CASSLKIPGLAGGTQYF	TGCGCCAGCAGCTTGAAAATCCCGGGACTAGCGGGGGGGACCCAGTACTTC
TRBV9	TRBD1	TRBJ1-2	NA	CASSEDRGRGYTF	TGTGCCAGCAGCGAGGACAGGGGGCGCGGCTACACCTTC
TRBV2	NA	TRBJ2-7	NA	CASRREAYEQYF	TGTGCCAGCCGAAGGGAGGCCTACGAGCAGTACTTC
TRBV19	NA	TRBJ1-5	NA	CASREQAHSNQPQHF	TGTGCCAGTAGGGAACAGGCTCATAGCAATCAGCCCCAGCATTTT
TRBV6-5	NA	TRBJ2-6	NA	CASTVRGAGANVLTF	TGTGCCAGCACTGTCAGGGGGGCTGGGGCCAACGTCCTGACTTTC
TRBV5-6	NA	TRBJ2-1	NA	CASSLGGPAEQFF	TGTGCCAGCAGCTTGGGAGGCCCAGCGGAGCAGTTCTTC
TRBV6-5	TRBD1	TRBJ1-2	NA	CASSFDRGPNYGYTF	TGTGCCAGCAGCTTTGACAGGGGGCCAAACTATGGCTACACCTTC
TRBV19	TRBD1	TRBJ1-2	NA	CASTETGAVGYTF	TGTGCCAGTACCGAGACAGGGGCGGTTGGCTACACCTTC
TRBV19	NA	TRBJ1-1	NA	CASSFGQTNTEAFF	TGTGCCAGTAGTTTTGGACAAACGAACACTGAAGCTTTCTTT